The 4 T cell receptor beta chains reported below all come from one sample, sequenced in a study of cytomegalovirus exposure and HLA in healthy donors. The PCR employed 60 Vbeta primers together with 13 Jbeta primers. Produced via immunoSEQ multiplex PCR; TCRdb's table is partial and in-frame only. This sample carries about 130,000 clones, 80% of them seen once, and the ten largest clones take approximately 4.3%. Sequenced sample: PBMCs. These receptor sequences come from a man aged 25 to 40 in good health.

V and J are TRBV6-4 and TRBJ1-4, with D possibly being TRBD1 (5 bases). Per the germline V gene, CDR1 is MRHNA and CDR2 is SNTAGT. Trimming removed 4 bases from V and 8 bases from J, with 11 bases in between. The CDR3 sequence is 13 residues long. CDR3 in DNA: TGTGCCAGCAGTGCAGATTCAGGGGAAAAACTGTTTTTT. Protein: CASSADSGEKLFF.

This rearrangement joins TRBV7-2 to TRBJ2-3; D remains unclear. Trimming pared 1 base from V and 1 base from J, leaving 15 bases between. In germline, CDR1 is SGHTA, CDR2 FQGNSA. The CDR3 totals 17 residues. The CDR3 sequence is CASSLGPSAWGTDTQYF. CDR3 in DNA: TGTGCCAGCAGCTTAGGACCTAGTGCGTGGGGCACAGATACGCAGTATTTT.

In this sample, this clone turned up a few times. The CDR3 here is CASSRDRGGTEAFF. Here the CDR3 DNA reads TGTGCCAGCAGCCGGGACAGGGGGGGCACTGAAGCTTTCTTT. The chain recombines TRBV5-4 with TRBJ1-1; 11 positions agree with TRBD1. This CDR3 has 14 amino acids. Trimming took 4 bases from V and 4 from J; bases not matched to a gene: 3. Germline V gene data show CDR1 as SGHNT and CDR2 as YYREEE (reference sequence).

Concerning this clone itself: Other nucleotide sequences in the sample specify the same CDR3. The J gene is TRBJ2-1, the V gene TRBV5-1; 11 bases align to TRBD2. With 5 bases clipped from V and 0 bases from J, the junction kept 4 bases outside the gene matches. Germline loops: CDR1 SGHRS, CDR2 YFSETQ. This CDR3 region has 16 residues. The CDR3 spells CASRKTSGTSYNEQFF. DNA of the CDR3: TGCGCCAGCAGAAAGACTAGCGGGACCTCCTACAATGAGCAGTTCTTC.